This is a list of T cell receptor beta chains from one sample in a study of shared clonotypes between healthy human individuals. Sequenced by immunoSEQ multiplex PCR; TCRdb stores in-frame clones only, minus some. The table records 2 million or so clones, 85% to 95% of them present only once. Material: naive CD4+ T cells sorted from blood. The receptor source for this set is a young man in good health. Both conserved end residues are part of each CDR3. Each record gives: D gene, V gene, J gene, clone size, CDR3 protein, CDR3 DNA. A D gene is named only where the DNA matches it firmly. The size of a clone is reported for some rows only, either as once, few or many, or as a class for expanded clones.

NA	TRBV2	TRBJ1-4	NA	CASSDSGTIGKKLFF	TGTGCCAGCAGTGACTCCGGGACGATAGGGAAAAAACTGTTTTTT
TRBD1	TRBV9	TRBJ1-5	NA	CASSVGQGGQPQHF	TGTGCCAGCAGCGTAGGACAGGGCGGTCAGCCCCAGCATTTT
NA	TRBV11-2	TRBJ1-1	NA	CASSRGLNTEAFF	TGTGCCAGCAGCAGGGGACTAAACACTGAAGCTTTCTTT
TRBD1	TRBV25-1	TRBJ1-6	NA	CASSESRGLNSPLHF	TGTGCCAGCAGTGAATCCAGGGGGCTAAATTCACCCCTCCACTTT
TRBD1	TRBV6-5	TRBJ1-4	NA	CASSYSGQGGEKLFF	TGTGCCAGCAGTTATTCGGGACAGGGAGGAGAAAAACTGTTTTTT
TRBD1	TRBV5-1	TRBJ1-2	once	CASRPGQGPTYGYTF	TGCGCCAGCAGACCAGGACAGGGCCCCACTTATGGCTACACCTTC
TRBD1	TRBV2	TRBJ1-3	NA	CASSDRGFSGNTIYF	TGTGCCAGCTCCGACAGGGGCTTTTCTGGAAACACCATATATTTT
NA	TRBV2	TRBJ1-6	once	CASEVGRGGSPLHF	TGTGCCAGCGAAGTGGGACGCGGTGGTTCACCCCTCCACTTT
NA	TRBV5-6	TRBJ1-5	once	CASSWGAGMSSNQPQHF	TGTGCCAGCAGCTGGGGGGCAGGGATGAGCAGCAATCAGCCCCAGCATTTT
TRBD2	TRBV29-1	TRBJ2-5	NA	CSACRGGQETQYF	TGCAGCGCCTGTCGGGGGGGCCAAGAGACCCAGTACTTC
NA	TRBV5-1	TRBJ1-1	NA	CASSLVRGLNTEAFF	TGCGCCAGCAGCTTGGTCAGGGGCCTCAACACTGAAGCTTTCTTT
TRBD1	TRBV29-1	TRBJ2-7	NA	CSVASGQGVEQYF	TGCAGCGTTGCGTCTGGACAGGGTGTCGAGCAGTACTTC
NA	TRBV28	TRBJ2-1	NA	CASSDRDRVINEQFF	TGTGCCAGCAGTGACCGGGATAGGGTCATAAATGAGCAGTTCTTC
TRBD1	TRBV9	TRBJ2-1	NA	CASSVDFGTGYLNEQFF	TGTGCCAGCAGCGTCGATTTTGGGACAGGGTATTTGAATGAGCAGTTCTTC
TRBD2	TRBV18	TRBJ2-5	NA	CASSPRTSLRETQYF	TGTGCCAGCTCACCGCGGACTAGTCTCCGGGAGACCCAGTACTTC
TRBD2	TRBV7-9	TRBJ2-3	NA	CASSSHGLASADTQYF	TGTGCCAGCAGCTCCCATGGACTAGCGAGCGCAGATACGCAGTATTTT
NA	TRBV27	TRBJ1-6	NA	CASSFGTTGQNSPLHF	TGTGCCAGCAGTTTCGGGACGACAGGTCAAAATTCACCCCTCCACTTT
NA	TRBV18	TRBJ1-1	NA	CASSPRSTEAFF	TGTGCCAGCTCACCACGAAGTACTGAAGCTTTCTTT
TRBD1	TRBV5-4	TRBJ1-1	NA	CASSRTGGNTEAFF	TGTGCCAGCAGCAGGACAGGGGGGAACACTGAAGCTTTCTTT
TRBD1	TRBV6-6	TRBJ2-7	NA	CAIQDRGYEQYF	TGTGCCATCCAGGACAGGGGTTACGAGCAGTACTTC
NA	TRBV4-2	TRBJ2-1	NA	CASSQRGSKHEQFF	TGTGCCAGCAGCCAGAGGGGCTCGAAGCATGAGCAGTTCTTC
NA	TRBV11-3	TRBJ2-1	NA	CASSPSREHYNEQFF	TGTGCCAGCAGCCCCTCTCGGGAGCACTACAATGAGCAGTTCTTC
TRBD1	TRBV18	TRBJ2-5	NA	CASSPGTASIETQYF	TGTGCCAGCTCACCCGGGACAGCGTCAATAGAGACCCAGTACTTC
NA	TRBV28	TRBJ2-2	once	CASSFWTDANTGELFF	TGTGCCAGCAGTTTCTGGACGGACGCGAACACCGGGGAGCTGTTTTTT
TRBD1	TRBV29-1	TRBJ2-5	NA	CSVSTGGETQYF	TGCAGCGTATCCACAGGGGGAGAGACCCAGTACTTC
NA	TRBV29-1	TRBJ2-5	NA	CSVVPSSGETQYF	TGCAGCGTTGTTCCCTCGTCGGGGGAGACCCAGTACTTC
NA	TRBV11-2	TRBJ2-7	NA	CASSLGPENYEQYF	TGTGCCAGCAGCTTAGGTCCGGAAAACTACGAGCAGTACTTC
NA	TRBV6-1	TRBJ1-5	NA	CASSGGQPQHF	TGTGCCAGCAGTGGGGGACAGCCCCAGCATTTT
NA	TRBV10-1	TRBJ2-5	NA	CASLDGGPQETQYF	TGCGCCAGCCTAGACGGGGGGCCACAAGAGACCCAGTACTTC
NA	TRBV19	TRBJ2-7	NA	CASSSLQGNEQYF	TGTGCCAGTAGTTCCCTACAGGGAAACGAGCAGTACTTC
NA	TRBV19	TRBJ1-2	NA	CASRPGEADYGYTF	TGTGCCAGTAGGCCAGGGGAAGCGGACTATGGCTACACCTTC
NA	TRBV6-9	TRBJ1-5	NA	CASQTTDQPQHF	TGTGCCAGCCAGACTACGGATCAGCCCCAGCATTTT
NA	TRBV20-1	TRBJ1-2	NA	CSALTNYGYTF	TGCAGTGCCCTAACGAACTATGGCTACACCTTC
TRBD1	TRBV6-1	TRBJ2-7	NA	CASSETRTGAVVPSSYEQYF	TGTGCCAGCAGTGAAACCCGGACAGGGGCGGTCGTCCCTTCCTCCTACGAGCAGTACTTC